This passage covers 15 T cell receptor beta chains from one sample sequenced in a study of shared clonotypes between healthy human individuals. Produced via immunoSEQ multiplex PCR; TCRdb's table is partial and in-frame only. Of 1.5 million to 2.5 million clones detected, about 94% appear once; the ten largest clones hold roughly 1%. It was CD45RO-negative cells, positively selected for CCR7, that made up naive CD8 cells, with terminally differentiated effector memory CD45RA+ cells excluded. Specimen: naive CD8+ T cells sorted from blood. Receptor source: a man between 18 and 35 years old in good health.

DNA of the CDR3: TGTGCCAGCAGCCAAGATCACGTCCTGGGAGCCCCTGAAGCTTTCTTT. Residues: CASSQDHVLGAPEAFF. This chain links TRBV14 with TRBJ1-1, with no clear D. CDR3 length: 16 amino acids. Germline CDR1 SGHDN, CDR2 FVKESK. V dropped 0 bases and J dropped 6 bases, with 17 bases sitting between them.

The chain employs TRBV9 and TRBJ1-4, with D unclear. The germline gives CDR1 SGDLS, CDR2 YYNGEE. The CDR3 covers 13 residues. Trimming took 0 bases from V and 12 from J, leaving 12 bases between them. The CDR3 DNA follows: TGTGCCAGCAGCGTAGGGAACGGGTATCAACTGTTTTTT. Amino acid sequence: CASSVGNGYQLFF.

CDR3 DNA: TGTGCCAGCAGTTTCTCTAAACAGGAAAGGCTCTATGGCTACACCTTC. This sequence encodes CASSFSKQERLYGYTF. The rearrangement uses TRBV28 and TRBJ1-2, with D maybe TRBD1 (5 bases). The CDR3 consists of 16 residues. The ends were cut back, 3 bases at V and 4 bases at J, with 18 bases in the middle. The germline V gene encodes CDR1 MDHEN and CDR2 SYDVKM.

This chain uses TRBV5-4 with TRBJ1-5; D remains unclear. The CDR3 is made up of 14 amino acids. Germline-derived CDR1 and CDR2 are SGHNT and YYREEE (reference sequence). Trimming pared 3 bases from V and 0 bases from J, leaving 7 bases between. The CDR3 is CASSSDDSNQPQHF. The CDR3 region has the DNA TGTGCCAGCAGCTCCGACGATAGCAATCAGCCCCAGCATTTT. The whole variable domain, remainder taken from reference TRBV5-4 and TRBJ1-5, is ETGVTQSPTHLIKTRGQQVTLRCSSQSGHNTVSWYQQALGQGPQFIFQYYREEENGRGNFPPRFSGLQFPNYSSELNVNALELDDSALYLCASSSDDSNQPQHFGDGTRLSIL.

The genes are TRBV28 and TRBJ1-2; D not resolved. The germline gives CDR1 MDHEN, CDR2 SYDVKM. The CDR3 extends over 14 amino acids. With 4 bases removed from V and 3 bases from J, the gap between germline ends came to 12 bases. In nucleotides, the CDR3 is TGTGCCAGCAGTTCCTCTTCACCGTACTATGGCTACACCTTC. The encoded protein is CASSSSSPYYGYTF.

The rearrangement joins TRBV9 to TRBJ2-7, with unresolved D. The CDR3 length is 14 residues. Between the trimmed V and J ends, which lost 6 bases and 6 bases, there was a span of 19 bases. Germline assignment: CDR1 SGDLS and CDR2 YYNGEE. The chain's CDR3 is CASTPTGNPGEQYF. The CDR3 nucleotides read TGTGCCAGCACGCCGACTGGGAACCCAGGCGAGCAGTACTTC.

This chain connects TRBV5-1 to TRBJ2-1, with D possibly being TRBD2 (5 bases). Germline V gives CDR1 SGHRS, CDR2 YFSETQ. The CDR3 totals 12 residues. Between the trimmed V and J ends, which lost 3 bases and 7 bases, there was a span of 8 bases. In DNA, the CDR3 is TGCGCCAGCAGCTACAGAGGGAATGAGCAGTTCTTC. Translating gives CASSYRGNEQFF.

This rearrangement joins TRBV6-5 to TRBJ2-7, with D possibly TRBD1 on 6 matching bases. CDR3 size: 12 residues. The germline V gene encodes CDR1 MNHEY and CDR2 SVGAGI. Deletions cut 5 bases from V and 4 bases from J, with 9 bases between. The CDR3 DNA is TGTGCCAGCAGTCCCGACAGGTACGAGCAGTACTTC. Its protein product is CASSPDRYEQYF.

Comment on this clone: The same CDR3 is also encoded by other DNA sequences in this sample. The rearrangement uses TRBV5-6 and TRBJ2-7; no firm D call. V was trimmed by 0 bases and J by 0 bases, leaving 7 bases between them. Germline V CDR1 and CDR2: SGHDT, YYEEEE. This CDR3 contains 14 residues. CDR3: CASSLGGSSYEQYF. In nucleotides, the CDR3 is TGTGCCAGCAGCTTGGGGGGAAGCTCCTACGAGCAGTACTTC.

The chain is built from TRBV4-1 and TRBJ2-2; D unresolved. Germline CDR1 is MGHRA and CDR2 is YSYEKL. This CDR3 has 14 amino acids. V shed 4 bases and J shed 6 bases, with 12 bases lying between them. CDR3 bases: TGCGCCAGCAGCCCGGAAAGTGCGGCCGGGGAGCTGTTTTTT. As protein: CASSPESAAGELFF.

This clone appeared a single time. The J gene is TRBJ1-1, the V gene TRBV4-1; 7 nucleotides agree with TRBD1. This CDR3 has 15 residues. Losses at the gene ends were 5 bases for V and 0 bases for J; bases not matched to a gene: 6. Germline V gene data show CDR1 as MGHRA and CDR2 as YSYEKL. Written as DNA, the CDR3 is TGCGCCAGCAGCGAGAAGGGACAGCTGAACACTGAAGCTTTCTTT. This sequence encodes CASSEKGQLNTEAFF.

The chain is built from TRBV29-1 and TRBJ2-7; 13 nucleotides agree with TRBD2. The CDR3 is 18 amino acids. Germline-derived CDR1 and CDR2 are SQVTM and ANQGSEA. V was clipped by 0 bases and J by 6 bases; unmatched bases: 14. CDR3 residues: CSVEDRARGLAGEREQYF. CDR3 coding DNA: TGCAGCGTTGAAGATCGAGCCCGAGGACTAGCGGGAGAACGCGAGCAGTACTTC.

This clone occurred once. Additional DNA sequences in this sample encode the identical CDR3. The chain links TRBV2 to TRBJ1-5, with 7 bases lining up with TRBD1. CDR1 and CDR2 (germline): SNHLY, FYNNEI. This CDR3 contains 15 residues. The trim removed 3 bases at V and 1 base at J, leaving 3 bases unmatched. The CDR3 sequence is CASSEGTASNQPQHF. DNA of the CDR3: TGTGCCAGCAGTGAGGGGACAGCAAGCAATCAGCCCCAGCATTTT.

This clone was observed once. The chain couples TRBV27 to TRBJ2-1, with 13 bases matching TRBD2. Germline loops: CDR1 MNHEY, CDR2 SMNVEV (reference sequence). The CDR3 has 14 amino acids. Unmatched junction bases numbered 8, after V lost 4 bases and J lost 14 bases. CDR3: CASSSGLAGAVEFF. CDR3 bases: TGTGCCAGCAGTTCTGGACTAGCGGGAGCGGTGGAGTTCTTC.

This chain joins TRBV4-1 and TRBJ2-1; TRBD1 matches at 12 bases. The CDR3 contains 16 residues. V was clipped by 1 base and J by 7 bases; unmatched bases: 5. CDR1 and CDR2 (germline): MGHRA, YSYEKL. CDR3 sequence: CASSQGGTGGRNEQFF. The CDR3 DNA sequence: TGCGCCAGCAGCCAAGGGGGGACAGGGGGCAGGAATGAGCAGTTCTTC.